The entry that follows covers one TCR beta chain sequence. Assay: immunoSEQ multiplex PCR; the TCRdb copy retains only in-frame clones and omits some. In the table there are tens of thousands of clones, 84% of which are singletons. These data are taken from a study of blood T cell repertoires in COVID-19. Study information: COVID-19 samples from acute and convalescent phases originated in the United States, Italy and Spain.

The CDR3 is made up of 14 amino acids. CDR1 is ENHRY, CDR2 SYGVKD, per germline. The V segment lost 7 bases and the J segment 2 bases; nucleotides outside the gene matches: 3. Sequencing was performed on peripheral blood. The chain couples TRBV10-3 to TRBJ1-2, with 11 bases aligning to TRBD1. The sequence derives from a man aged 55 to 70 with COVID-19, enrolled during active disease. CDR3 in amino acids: CAIKGQGENYGYTF. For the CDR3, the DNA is TGTGCCATCAAGGGACAGGGGGAAAACTATGGCTACACCTTC.